This T cell receptor (beta chain) was recorded in a study of T cells in Graves' hyperthyroidism and ophthalmopathy. Uncontrolled infection, other autoimmune disease, pregnancy or lactation excluded patients. TCR beta CDR3 sequences were amplified from RNA transcripts. Primed by the HTBI set, a first-round RT-PCR was run on the TCR CDR3. From the multiplex PCR reads, TCRdb called clonotypes with MiXCR, one entry per CDR3 protein. This table holds about half a million distinct CDR3 sequences, 16% found once. The V and J ends lost 5 bases and 4 bases respectively, with 10 bases between them. CDR1 is LNHDA and CDR2 is SQIVND in the germline V gene (reference sequence). The CDR3 loop spans 13 amino acids.

This receptor was taken from a woman in her thirties with Graves' ophthalmopathy. Sequenced: blood. The rearrangement joins TRBV19 to TRBJ2-3; possible D gene TRBD2, 5 bases. CDR3 sequence reads: CASSQLVPDTQYF. The CDR3 DNA reads as TGTGCCAGTAGTCAACTAGTCCCAGATACGCAGTATTTT.